This T cell receptor (beta chain) was retrieved from a study of patients and donors after allogeneic stem cell transplantation. MiXCR, run by TCRdb on the RT-PCR reads, gives a single entry per CDR3 protein. This table has about a million distinct CDR3 sequences, approximately 18% appearing once. There are 14 residues in the CDR3. J gave up 4 bases and V 6 bases, and 4 bases lay outside the gene matches. This clonotype was counted a few times. Sequences were obtained from blood, either unsorted or a sorted T cell fraction (not recorded which). The receptor was derived from a human donor who was either an allogeneic HSCT recipient or a stem cell or donor lymphocyte infusion donor (not recorded which). It is not recorded whose cells these are; they may come from a transplant donor. The V call is TRBV12-3 or TRBV12-4, the J call TRBJ2-2; 8 bases match TRBD1. The CDR3 DNA reads as TGTGCCAGCAGCAGGACAGGGACCACCGGGGAGCTGTTTTTT. Its translation is CASSRTGTTGELFF.